These T cell receptor beta chains were read from a single sample in a study of cytomegalovirus exposure and HLA in healthy donors. Method: immunoSEQ multiplex PCR; TCRdb's copy keeps in-frame clones and lacks some. The table shows 65,000 to 75,000 clones, with around 96% occurring only once. Sequenced material: PBMCs. These receptors were obtained from a woman between 18 and 30 years old in good health and CMV-seropositive. Each CDR3 is given with its conserved first and last residue. Fields, in order: J gene, V gene, CDR3 protein.

>TRBJ2-2|TRBV7-2
CASRYTGHTGELFF
>TRBJ2-3|TRBV5-1
CASYIAGGHTDTQYF
>TRBJ2-3|TRBV5-4
CASSLVNLEEYF
>TRBJ1-2|TRBV28
CASSLLQGYGYTF
>TRBJ2-7|TRBV14
CASSQEGGQGAYEQYF
>TRBJ2-1|TRBV28
CASSLFPAGVAYNEQFF
>TRBJ2-3|TRBV28
CASRDDRSYLTDTQYF
>TRBJ2-1|TRBV5-4
CASSFGTSGNNEQFF
>TRBJ2-3|TRBV5-4
CASSLESSGDTQYF
>TRBJ2-5|TRBV29-1
CSVMDRAQIETQYF
>TRBJ2-7|TRBV28
CASSLSGNEQYF
>TRBJ2-1|TRBV28
CASRPFTGHSYNEQFF
>TRBJ2-1|TRBV7-9
CASSFFDRTDNEQFF
>TRBJ2-5|TRBV5-1
CASSPTGKGETQYF
>TRBJ1-1|TRBV7-2
CASSLRETEAFF
>TRBJ1-5|TRBV11-2
CASSLGRTGYQHF
>TRBJ1-1|TRBV19
CASSSTRTEAFF
>TRBJ2-3|TRBV9
CASSVGPPPSLAGEDTQYF
>TRBJ2-7|TRBV28
CASSLHTGSPYEQYF
>TRBJ2-2|TRBV13
CASSSLWQNTGELFF
>TRBJ2-2|TRBV27
CASSFASGRAGDTGELFF
>TRBJ2-3|TRBV7-2
CASSLAGVLTDTQYF
>TRBJ2-3|TRBV7-2
CASSISGSAQDTQYF
>TRBJ2-1|TRBV7-9
CASSLESGWEQFF
>TRBJ2-7|TRBV5-4
CASKGGPEFGPYEQYF
>TRBJ1-5|TRBV28
CASSYGPGEINQPQHF
>TRBJ2-7|TRBV11-2
CASRWGQEPQYF
>TRBJ1-1|TRBV30
CASWTGHTEAFF
>TRBJ2-7|TRBV5-1
CASSLEPGLGFYEQYF
>TRBJ2-7|TRBV11-3
CASSLDISYEQYF
>TRBJ2-5|TRBV7-2
CASRLAWRQETQYF
>TRBJ1-4|TRBV4-3
CASSQDLEGSGEKLFF
>TRBJ1-1|TRBV7-3
CASSFSAGNTEAFF
>TRBJ2-5|TRBV11-2
CASSGLAGGPGRKTQYF
>TRBJ2-1|TRBV27
CASSFLESNEQFF
>TRBJ2-1|TRBV6-1
CASSELAGSYNEQFF
>TRBJ2-1|TRBV5-1
CASSPGGSYNEQFF